This T cell receptor (beta chain) was profiled in a study of T-cell reconstitution after alpha-beta-depleted transplantation in children. Study-wide points: Several hundred expanded graft clones reportedly gave rise to the alpha-beta T cells present about two months after transplant.

Unique molecular identifiers were incorporated when the TCRbeta library was constructed. One entry per CDR3 protein results from TCRdb running MiXCR on the PCR reads. Here the sample spans some 87,000 distinct CDR3 sequences, around 15% being singletons. This clonotype came up a few times. Antigen: not known. The source was PBMCs, mostly from graft donor cells, collected 180 days after TCRalphabeta/CD19-depleted stem cell transplant. The origin of this receptor is a male patient between 2 and 15 years old who had a stem cell transplant for acute lymphoblastic leukemia, so the T cells may come from the graft donor.

The CDR3 DNA follows: TGCAGTGCTAGAGATCAAGGGCTAGCGGGGATAGCCAAAAACATTCAGTACTTC. It is translated as CSARDQGLAGIAKNIQYF. The rearrangement joins TRBV20-1 to TRBJ2-4; 9 bases fit TRBD2. V was clipped by 0 bases and J by 0 bases; unmatched bases: 9. The CDR3 totals 18 residues. CDR1 is DFQATT and CDR2 is SNEGSKA in the germline V gene (reference sequence).